This T cell receptor beta chain was captured in a study of blood T cell repertoires in COVID-19. The length of the CDR3 is 19 residues. Trimming left V 1 base short and J 0 bases short, with 19 bases between. Germline V gene lookup returns CDR1 SGHAT and CDR2 FQNNGV. Original methodology: Estimated nucleated cell counts came from reference gene primer amplification. Only in-frame clones appear in the TCRdb table, and some are missing; sequencing was by immunoSEQ multiplex PCR. The DNA was the basis for D and trimming; V, J and clone size are from that table. This sample has 200,000 to 250,000 clones, with 80% found just once.

This receptor was obtained from a woman between 65 and 79 years old with acute or convalescent COVID-19. The chain joins TRBV11-2 to TRBJ1-5; TRBD1 is a possible D gene (6 bases). Sequenced input: peripheral blood. CDR3 region: CASSLGLPQDRASNQPQHF. Here the CDR3 DNA reads TGTGCCAGCAGCTTAGGGCTACCACAGGACAGAGCTAGCAATCAGCCCCAGCATTTT.